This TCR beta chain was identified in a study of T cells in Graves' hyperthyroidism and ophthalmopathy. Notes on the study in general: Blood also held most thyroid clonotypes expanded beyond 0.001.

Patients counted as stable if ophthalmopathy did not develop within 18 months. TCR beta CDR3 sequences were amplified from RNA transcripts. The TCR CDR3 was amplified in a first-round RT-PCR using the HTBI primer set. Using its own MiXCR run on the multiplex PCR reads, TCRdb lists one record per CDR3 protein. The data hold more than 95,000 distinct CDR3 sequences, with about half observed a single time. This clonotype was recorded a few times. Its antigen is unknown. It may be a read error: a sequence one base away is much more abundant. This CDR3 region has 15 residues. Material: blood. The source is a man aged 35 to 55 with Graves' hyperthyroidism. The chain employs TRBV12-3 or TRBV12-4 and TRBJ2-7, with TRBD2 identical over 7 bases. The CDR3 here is CASSLLQRDSYEQHF. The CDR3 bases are TGTGCCAGCAGCTTGTTGCAGCGGGACTCCTACGAGCAGCACTTC.